This TCR beta chain was obtained from a study of T-cell reconstitution after alpha-beta-depleted transplantation in children. This clonotype was seen repeatedly, ten times or more. The library targeted TCRbeta and was prepared with unique molecular identifiers. TCRdb reprocessed the PCR reads with MiXCR, giving one entry per CDR3 protein. The table includes fewer than 200,000 distinct CDR3 sequences, 6% to 7% detected once. The V and J ends lost 6 bases and 8 bases, in that order; junction bases with no gene match: 9. Germline V gene sequence: CDR1 DFQATT, CDR2 SNEGSKA (reference sequence). CDR3 size: 14 residues.

The receptor's source is a human donor who donated a stem cell graft to a child with Wiskott-Aldrich syndrome. The rearrangement links TRBV20-1 to TRBJ2-1; 11 bases are shared with TRBD2. Sequencing used PBMCs from the stem cell graft donor, obtained from the stem cell graft. The CDR3 region has the DNA TGCAGTGCCCCAGGACTAGCGGGCATCGATGAGCAGTTCTTC. Translating gives CSAPGLAGIDEQFF.